These 18 T cell receptor beta chains were sequenced from one sample in a study of T-cell reconstitution after alpha-beta-depleted transplantation in children. Molecular barcoding with unique molecular identifiers was used for the TCRbeta library. TCRdb analysed the PCR reads with MiXCR anew, one entry per CDR3 protein. The sample holds 350,000 to 400,000 distinct CDR3 sequences, roughly 21% seen once. The input for sequencing was PBMCs from the stem cell graft donor, taken from the stem cell graft. Source of these receptors: a human donor who donated a stem cell graft to a child with acute myeloid leukemia.

This clonotype has ten or more counts. V usage is TRBV6-5 and J usage is TRBJ2-3, with 8 bases matching TRBD1. Looked up from germline, CDR1 is MNHEY and CDR2 is SVGAGI. V trimming: 6 bases; J trimming: 6 bases; junction bases outside the gene matches: 2. The CDR3 length is 12 residues. The CDR3 loop reads CASSRTGDTQYF. In DNA, the CDR3 is TGTGCCAGCAGCCGGACAGGGGATACGCAGTATTTT.

This clonotype was seen more than once but under ten times. CDR3: CASSSTSTTYNEQFF. As DNA, the CDR3 is TGCGCCAGCAGCTCCACTAGTACCACCTACAATGAGCAGTTCTTC. This chain connects TRBV5-1 to TRBJ2-1, with D maybe TRBD2 (5 bases). The CDR3 has 15 residues. From germline, CDR1 is SGHRS and CDR2 YFSETQ. V dropped 3 bases and J dropped 2 bases, with 12 bases sitting between them. Full variable domain (outside the CDR3, taken from reference TRBV5-1 and TRBJ2-1): KAGVTQTPRYLIKTRGQQVTLSCSPISGHRSVSWYQQTPGQGLQFLFEYFSETQRNKGNFPGRFSGRQFSNSRSEMNVSTLELGDSALYLCASSSTSTTYNEQFFGPGTRLTVL.

At least ten counts were recorded for this clonotype. The chain couples TRBV5-1 to TRBJ2-3, with 9 bases that match TRBD1. The CDR3 extends over 16 amino acids. Per the germline V gene, CDR1 is SGHRS and CDR2 is YFSETQ. Trimming at V came to 0 bases and at J to 1 base, leaving 3 bases not matched to a gene. CDR3 DNA: TGCGCCAGCAGCTTGGCGGGACAGGGAGGCACAGATACGCAGTATTTT. This codes for CASSLAGQGGTDTQYF.

The chain employs TRBV7-8 and TRBJ2-1; the D gene is possibly TRBD1 (6 bases). Germline lookup yields CDR1 SGHVS and CDR2 FQNEAQ. The CDR3 has 16 residues. Deletions cut 1 base from V and 4 bases from J, with 14 bases between. This chain's CDR3 is CASSLGGQNFYNEQFF. The CDR3 DNA sequence: TGTGCCAGCAGCTTAGGTGGACAGAATTTTTACAATGAGCAGTTCTTC.

Many counts were recorded for this clonotype. The V gene is TRBV6-5, the J gene TRBJ1-2; 9 bases map to TRBD1. The ends lost 5 bases at V and 4 bases at J; junction bases unmatched: 8. Looked up from germline, CDR1 is MNHEY and CDR2 is SVGAGI. The CDR3 loop spans 15 amino acids. The CDR3 DNA is TGTGCCAGCAGTCTAAGGGGACAGGGTGTCTATGGCTACACCTTC. The encoded protein is CASSLRGQGVYGYTF.

Only a few counts were recorded for this clonotype. A much more abundant neighbour one base away suggests this may be a read error. The chain is built from TRBV28 and TRBJ2-7, with 7 nucleotides matching TRBD1. The CDR3 runs 13 residues. Germline V gives CDR1 MDHEN, CDR2 SYDVKM. V was pared by 5 bases and J by 3 bases, with 4 bases of the junction left unmatched. CDR3 in amino acids: CASSPTGNYEQYF. The CDR3, as DNA: TGTGCCAGCAGTCCGACAGGGAACTACGAGCAGTACTTC.

The gene calls are TRBV14 and TRBJ2-7; 8 bases align to TRBD2. The CDR3 length is 15 residues. The germline V gene encodes CDR1 SGHDN and CDR2 FVKESK. Unmatched junction bases numbered 8, after V lost 6 bases and J lost 1 base. The CDR3 region is CASRSHTGGSYEQYF. CDR3 DNA sequence: TGTGCCAGCAGGAGTCACACGGGGGGGTCCTACGAGCAGTACTTC.

The J gene is TRBJ2-1, the V gene TRBV20-1; 7 bases are a match to TRBD2. This CDR3 spans 16 amino acids. Germline trimming cut 0 bases from V and 6 bases from J; bases unmatched to any gene: 11. Germline V gene sequence: CDR1 DFQATT, CDR2 SNEGSKA (reference sequence). For the CDR3, the DNA is TGCAGTGCTAGAGATAAGCCTAGCGGAGTTGGCAATGAGCAGTTCTTC. Translation: CSARDKPSGVGNEQFF.

This rearrangement joins TRBV12-3 or TRBV12-4 to TRBJ2-1; 12 bases map to TRBD2. There are 16 residues in the CDR3. The V gene end was trimmed by 5 bases and the J gene end by 5 bases; junction bases not matched to a gene: 7. This chain's CDR3 is CASSIGTSGPHNEQFF. In DNA form, the CDR3 reads TGTGCCAGCAGTATTGGGACTAGCGGGCCTCACAATGAGCAGTTCTTC.

A few counts support this clonotype. The chain uses TRBV4-2 and TRBJ2-2; TRBD2 agrees at 11 bases. Germline-derived CDR1 and CDR2 are LGHNA and YNFKEQ. The CDR3 is 17 residues long. V trimming: 0 bases; J trimming: 3 bases; junction bases outside the gene matches: 3. The CDR3: CASSQDTSGSYTGELFF. CDR3 bases: TGTGCCAGCAGCCAAGATACTAGCGGGAGCTACACCGGGGAGCTGTTTTTT.

The chain couples TRBV7-8 to TRBJ2-7, with 9 positions matching TRBD2. The trim removed 2 bases at V and 0 bases at J, leaving 5 bases unmatched. Germline CDR1 SGHVS, CDR2 FQNEAQ. CDR3 size: 16 residues. CDR3 bases: TGTGCCAGCAGCTTACTCCAGCGGGAGGCCTCCTACGAGCAGTACTTC. It encodes CASSLLQREASYEQYF.

This clonotype was seen more than once but under ten times. The chain recombines TRBV11-2 with TRBJ2-7; the D gene is possibly TRBD2 (5 bases). This CDR3 region has 14 residues. V gave up 0 bases and J gave up 2 bases, with 8 bases separating them. The germline gives CDR1 SGHAT, CDR2 FQNNGV. CDR3 DNA sequence: TGTGCCAGCAGCTTAGATCAACTAGCCTACGAGCAGTACTTC. Translation: CASSLDQLAYEQYF.

The V and J genes are TRBV5-5 and TRBJ2-1; D may be TRBD1 or TRBD2 (5 bases each). The germline V gene has CDR1 SGHKS and CDR2 YYEKEE (reference sequence). Trimming left V 1 base short and J 0 bases short, with 11 bases between. This CDR3 comprises 16 residues. CDR3 protein: CASSLYRTSSYNEQFF. The CDR3 DNA sequence: TGTGCCAGCAGCTTGTACAGGACTTCCTCCTACAATGAGCAGTTCTTC.

This clonotype has at least ten counts. V is TRBV29-1 and J is TRBJ2-7, with D possibly matching TRBD2 (6 bases). The CDR3 length is 12 residues. CDR1 is SQVTM and CDR2 is ANQGSEA in the germline V gene. Trimming took 7 bases from V and 3 from J, leaving 13 bases between them. CDR3: CSAQTGVYEQYF. The DNA of the CDR3 is TGCAGCGCACAAACGGGAGTCTACGAGCAGTACTTC.

The chain joins TRBV20-1 to TRBJ2-3, with D possibly called TRBD1 or TRBD2 (5 bases each). V dropped 6 bases and J dropped 3 bases, with 16 bases sitting between them. Germline CDR1 DFQATT, CDR2 SNEGSKA (reference sequence). CDR3 length equals 14 residues. CDR3 bases: TGCAGTGCCTGGGGGTCGACTTCTACAGATACGCAGTATTTT. This sequence encodes CSAWGSTSTDTQYF.

This clonotype was detected many times. This chain links TRBV20-1 with TRBJ2-7; the D gene is possibly TRBD2 (5 bases). Trimming removed 0 bases at V and 5 bases at J, with 14 bases between. Per germline, CDR1 DFQATT and CDR2 SNEGSKA (reference sequence). This CDR3 spans 14 amino acids. The CDR3 region has the DNA TGCAGTGCTAGAGATCCGGGGATTAGGGACGAGCAGTACTTC. Amino acids: CSARDPGIRDEQYF.

The rearrangement links TRBV28 to TRBJ2-1; TRBD1 is a possible D gene (6 bases). V shed 3 bases and J shed 2 bases, with 14 bases lying between them. CDR3 length: 16 residues. Germline CDR1 is MDHEN and CDR2 is SYDVKM. CDR3 region: CASSLTPTGTYNEQFF. The CDR3, as DNA: TGTGCCAGCAGTTTGACACCTACAGGGACCTACAATGAGCAGTTCTTC.

The chain uses TRBV5-5 and TRBJ2-7; D perhaps matches TRBD2 (5 bases). The V gene's germline CDR1 is SGHKS and CDR2 YYEKEE (reference sequence). V lost 0 bases, J lost 6 bases, and 7 bases lay in between. The CDR3 totals 12 residues. The CDR3 sequence is CASSLGGIEQYF. CDR3 DNA: TGTGCCAGCAGCTTGGGAGGGATCGAGCAGTACTTC. The full variable domain, completed using reference TRBV5-5 and TRBJ2-7, is DAGVTQSPTHLIKTRGQQVTLRCSPISGHKSVSWYQQVLGQGPQFIFQYYEKEERGRGNFPDRFSARQFPNYSSELNVNALLLGDSALYLCASSLGGIEQYFGPGTRLTVT.